The entry below gives a single TCR beta chain sequence along with its context. Its antigen is currently unknown. These data come from a study of cytomegalovirus exposure and HLA in healthy donors. Points from the study as a whole: In a later analysis, across HLA loci, associated TCR counts were highest for DRB1, lowest for HLA-C. In a later analysis, V- and J-gene trimming of beta chains associated with a DCLRE1C missense variant, replicated independently. Sequences of the TCR beta chain were said to predict the HLA-A and HLA-B alleles of most subjects accurately.

Primers for the PCR totalled 60 Vbeta and 13 Jbeta. The method was immunoSEQ multiplex PCR; TCRdb's version includes in-frame clones alone and lacks a portion of them. In all, the sample yields under 90,000 clones. The source is a female donor in good health and CMV-seropositive. Sequenced material: PBMCs.

The CDR3 is CASSDDSYEQYF. The CDR3 DNA reads TGTGCCAGCAGCGACGACAGCTACGAGCAGTACTTC. This chain links TRBV5-4 with TRBJ2-7; perhaps TRBD1 as D (5 bases). Germline loops: CDR1 SGHNT, CDR2 YYREEE (reference sequence). Deletions cut 4 bases from V and 3 bases from J, with 8 bases between. CDR3 length equals 12 residues. The full variable domain, its missing parts supplied by reference TRBV5-4 and TRBJ2-7, is ETGVTQSPTHLIKTRGQQVTLRCSSQSGHNTVSWYQQALGQGPQFIFQYYREEENGRGNFPPRFSGLQFPNYSSELNVNALELDDSALYLCASSDDSYEQYFGPGTRLTVT.